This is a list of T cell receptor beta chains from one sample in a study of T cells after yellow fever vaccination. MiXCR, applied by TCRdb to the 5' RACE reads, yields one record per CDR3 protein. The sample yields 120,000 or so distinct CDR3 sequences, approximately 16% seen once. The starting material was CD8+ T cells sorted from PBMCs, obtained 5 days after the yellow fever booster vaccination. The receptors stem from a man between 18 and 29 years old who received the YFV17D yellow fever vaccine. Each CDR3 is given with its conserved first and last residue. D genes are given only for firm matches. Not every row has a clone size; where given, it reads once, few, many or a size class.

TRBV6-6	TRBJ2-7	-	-	TGTGCCAGCAGCAAATTTCTCGACAGATCCTACGAGCAGTACTTC	CASSKFLDRSYEQYF
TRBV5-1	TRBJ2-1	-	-	TGCGCCAGCAGCGCTGACCCGCTTAATGAGCAGTTCTTC	CASSADPLNEQFF
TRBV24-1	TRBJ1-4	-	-	TGTGCCACCAGTGATCCTACCTGGGTAAAACTGTTTTTT	CATSDPTWVKLFF
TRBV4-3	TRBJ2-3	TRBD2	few	TGCGCCAGCAGCCAAGGACTAGCGGGGGTCACAGATACGCAGTATTTT	CASSQGLAGVTDTQYF
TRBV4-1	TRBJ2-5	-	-	TGCGCCAGCAGCCATCGACTCACGGGACAAGAGACCCAGTACTTC	CASSHRLTGQETQYF
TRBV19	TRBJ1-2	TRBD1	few	TGTGCCAGTAGTACAGGGGGCTATGGCTACACCTTC	CASSTGGYGYTF
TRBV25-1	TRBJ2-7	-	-	TGTGCCAGCAGGGTAGCTCAAGGACCCTCCTACTTC	CASRVAQGPSYF
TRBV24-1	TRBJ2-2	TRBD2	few	TGTGCCACCAGTGACCGTACTAGCGGGGCCGTCGGAACCGGGGAGCTGTTTTTT	CATSDRTSGAVGTGELFF
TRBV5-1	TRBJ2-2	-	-	TGCGCCAGCAGCTTGTACTTCGGTAGCGGGGAGCTGTTTTTT	CASSLYFGSGELFF
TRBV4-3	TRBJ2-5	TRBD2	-	TGCGCCAGCAGCCAAAAACTACCGGGCGGGGGGCGAGCCCTCCAAGAGACCCAGTACTTC	CASSQKLPGGGRALQETQYF
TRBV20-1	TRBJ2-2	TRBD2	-	TGCAGTGCTAGAGGTGGTGATGGGCGACTAGCACCTCTGAACACCGGGGAGCTGTTTTTT	CSARGGDGRLAPLNTGELFF
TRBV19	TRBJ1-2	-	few	TGTGCCAGTAGTACCGCGATCAACTATGGCTACACCTTC	CASSTAINYGYTF
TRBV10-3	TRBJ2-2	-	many	TGTGCCATCAGTGAGGACAGCTACACCGGGGAGCTGTTTTTT	CAISEDSYTGELFF
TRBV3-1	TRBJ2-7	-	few	TGTGCCAGCAGGCTGGGACACTACGAGCAGTACTTC	CASRLGHYEQYF
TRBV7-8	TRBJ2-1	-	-	TGTGCCAGCAGCTTAAGTCGGGGGACCTACAATGAGCAGTTCTTC	CASSLSRGTYNEQFF
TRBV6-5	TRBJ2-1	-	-	TGTGCCAGCAGTTCCCCGAACCTTTTGGACCAGTTCTTC	CASSSPNLLDQFF
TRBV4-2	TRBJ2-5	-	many	TGTGCCAGCAGCCAAGATTTGGAGACCCAGTACTTC	CASSQDLETQYF
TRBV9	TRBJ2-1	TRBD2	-	TGTGCCAGCAGCGTAGCCGGGACTAGCCTCATCCAGAAGCAGTTCTTC	CASSVAGTSLIQKQFF